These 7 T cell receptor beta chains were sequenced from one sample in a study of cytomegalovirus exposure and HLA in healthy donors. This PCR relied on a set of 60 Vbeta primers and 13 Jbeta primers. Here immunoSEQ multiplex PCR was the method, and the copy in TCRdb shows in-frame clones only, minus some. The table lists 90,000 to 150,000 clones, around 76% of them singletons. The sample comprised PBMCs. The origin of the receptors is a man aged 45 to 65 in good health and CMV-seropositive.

CDR3: CASSYLGSDYEQYF. In DNA, the CDR3 is TGTGCCAGCAGTTACTTAGGGAGTGATTACGAGCAGTACTTC. This chain connects TRBV6-6 to TRBJ2-7, with a tentative D call TRBD2 (5 bases). The CDR3 totals 14 residues. Trimming shortened V by 1 base and J by 4 bases, and 11 bases separated the two germline ends. Germline CDR1 and CDR2: MNHNY and SVGAGI (reference sequence).

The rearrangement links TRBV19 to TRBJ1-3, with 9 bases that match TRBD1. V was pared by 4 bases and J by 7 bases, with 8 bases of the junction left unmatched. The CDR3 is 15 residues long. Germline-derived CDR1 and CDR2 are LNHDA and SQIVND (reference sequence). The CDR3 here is CASSRGGTGSNTIYF. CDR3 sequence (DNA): TGTGCCAGTAGTAGAGGGGGGACAGGGAGCAACACCATATATTTT. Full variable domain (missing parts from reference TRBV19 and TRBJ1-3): DGGITQSPKYLFRKEGQNVTLSCEQNLNHDAMYWYRQDPGQGLRLIYYSQIVNDFQKGDIAEGYSVSREKKESFPLTVTSAQKNPTAFYLCASSRGGTGSNTIYFGEGSWLTVV.

CDR3 DNA: TGTGCCAGCAGCGCCACTACAGGGGGCTCCTACAATGAGCAGTTCTTC. This translates into CASSATTGGSYNEQFF. The chain combines TRBV9 with TRBJ2-1; 8 nucleotides line up with TRBD1. J was trimmed by 0 bases and V by 3 bases; bases with no gene match: 5. The CDR3 is 16 residues long. The germline gives CDR1 SGDLS, CDR2 YYNGEE.

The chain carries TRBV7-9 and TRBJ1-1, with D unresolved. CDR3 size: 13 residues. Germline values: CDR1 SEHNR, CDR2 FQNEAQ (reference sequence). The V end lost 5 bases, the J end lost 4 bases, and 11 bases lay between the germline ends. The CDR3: CASSPPGGTEAFF. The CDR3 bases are TGTGCCAGCAGCCCCCCAGGAGGCACTGAAGCTTTCTTT.

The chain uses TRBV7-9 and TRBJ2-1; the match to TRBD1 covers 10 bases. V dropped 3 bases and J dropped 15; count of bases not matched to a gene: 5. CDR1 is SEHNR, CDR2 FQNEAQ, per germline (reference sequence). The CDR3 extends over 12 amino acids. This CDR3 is CASSLSGQGWFF. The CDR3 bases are TGTGCCAGCAGCTTGTCGGGACAGGGGTGGTTCTTC.

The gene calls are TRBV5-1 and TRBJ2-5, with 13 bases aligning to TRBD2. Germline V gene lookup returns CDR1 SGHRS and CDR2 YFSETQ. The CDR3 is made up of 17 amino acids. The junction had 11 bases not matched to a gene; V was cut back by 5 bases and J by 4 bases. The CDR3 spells CASRIGLAGAPVETQYF. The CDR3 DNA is TGCGCCAGCAGGATAGGACTAGCGGGAGCCCCAGTAGAGACCCAGTACTTC.

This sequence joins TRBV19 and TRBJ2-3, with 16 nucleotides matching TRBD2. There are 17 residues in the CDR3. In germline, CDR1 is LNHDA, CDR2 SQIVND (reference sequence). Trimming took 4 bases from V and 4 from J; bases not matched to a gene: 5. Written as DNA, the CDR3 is TGTGCCAGTAGTACCCCGGGACTAGCGGGGGGGGCAGATACGCAGTATTTT. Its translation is CASSTPGLAGGADTQYF.